What follows is one T cell receptor (beta chain) and its context. A much larger clone is a single base away; this may be a read error. Without the conserved terminal phenylalanine or tryptophan, this CDR3 likely stems from a read error. This sample was taken from a study of Graves' ophthalmopathy and Graves' hyperthyroidism. Germline V lookup: CDR1 SEHNR, CDR2 FQNEAQ (reference sequence). CDR3 size: 15 residues. V was trimmed by 0 bases and J by 1 base, leaving 9 bases between them. RNA transcripts served as template for amplifying TCR beta CDR3 sequences. The workflow started with a first-round RT-PCR run with HTBI primers and then moved on to a second-round multiplex PCR. From the multiplex PCR reads, TCRdb called clonotypes with MiXCR, one entry per CDR3 protein. The table has almost 750,000 distinct CDR3 sequences, 40% seen once; the top ten hold 40% to 45%.

The V call is TRBV7-9, the J call TRBJ1-1; D is unclear. This TCR was recovered from an adult man with Graves' ophthalmopathy. Sequenced material: peripheral blood. The CDR3 reads CASSLAAGANTEAFL. CDR3 DNA sequence: TGTGCCAGCAGCTTAGCAGCAGGCGCGAACACTGAAGCTTTCCTT.